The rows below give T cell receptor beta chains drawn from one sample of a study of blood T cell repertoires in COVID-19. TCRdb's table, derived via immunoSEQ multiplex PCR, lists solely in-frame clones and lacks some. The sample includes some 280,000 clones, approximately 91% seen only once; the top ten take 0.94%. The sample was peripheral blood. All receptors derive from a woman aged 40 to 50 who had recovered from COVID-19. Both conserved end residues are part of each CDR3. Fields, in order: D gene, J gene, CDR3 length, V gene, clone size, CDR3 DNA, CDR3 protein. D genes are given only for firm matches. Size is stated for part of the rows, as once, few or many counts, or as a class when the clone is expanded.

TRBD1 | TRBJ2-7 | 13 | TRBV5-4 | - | TGTGCCAGCAGCAAGACAGGGGGCTACGAGCAGTACTTC | CASSKTGGYEQYF
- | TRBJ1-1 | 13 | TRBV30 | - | TGTGCCTGGAGTGTAATGGGGGGCACTGAAGCTTTCTTT | CAWSVMGGTEAFF
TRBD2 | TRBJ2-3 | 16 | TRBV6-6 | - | TGTGCCAGCAGTTACTCTTCCGGGAGCGGGACTGATACGCAGTATTTT | CASSYSSGSGTDTQYF
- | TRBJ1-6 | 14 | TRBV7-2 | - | TGTGCCAGCAGCTTAGCGGCAGGGGAATCACCCCTCCACTTT | CASSLAAGESPLHF
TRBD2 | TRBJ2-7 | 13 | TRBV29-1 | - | TGCAGCGTGGGGAGGGAGGGGACCTACGAGCAGTACTTC | CSVGREGTYEQYF
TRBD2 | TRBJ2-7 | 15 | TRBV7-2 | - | TGTGCCAGCAGCTCTAAGGGGCTAGCGGGCTACGAGCAGTACTTC | CASSSKGLAGYEQYF
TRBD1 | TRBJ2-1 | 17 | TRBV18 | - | TGTGCCAGCTCACCACAAATGGGACAGGGAGGAGAGAATGAGCAGTTCTTC | CASSPQMGQGGENEQFF
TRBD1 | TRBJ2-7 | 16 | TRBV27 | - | TGTGCCAGCAGTCCACACAGGGGCGACAGCTCCTACGAGCAGTACTTC | CASSPHRGDSSYEQYF
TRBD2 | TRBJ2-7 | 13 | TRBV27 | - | TGTGCCAGCAGCCTTAGCGGGACCCACGAGCAGTACTTC | CASSLSGTHEQYF
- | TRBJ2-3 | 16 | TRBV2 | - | TGTGCCAGCAGGGCCTCCCGGGATCCTAGCACAGATACGCAGTATTTT | CASRASRDPSTDTQYF
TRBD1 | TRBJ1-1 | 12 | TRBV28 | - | TGTGCCGCGACAGGGTGGGGAACTGAAGCTTTCTTT | CAATGWGTEAFF
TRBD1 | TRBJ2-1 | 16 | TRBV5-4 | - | TGTGCCAGCAGCTTGGAGGCCGGGACAGGGGTCTATGAGCAGTTCTTC | CASSLEAGTGVYEQFF
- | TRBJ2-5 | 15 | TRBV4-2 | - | TGTGCCAGCAGCCTCGAGGAGTCTTACCAAGAGACCCAGTACTTC | CASSLEESYQETQYF
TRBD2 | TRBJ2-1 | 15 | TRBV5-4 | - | TGTGCCAGCAGCTTGTCCTCGGGAGGGTACAATGAGCAGTTCTTC | CASSLSSGGYNEQFF
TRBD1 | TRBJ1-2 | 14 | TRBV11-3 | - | TGTGCCGGGAGGAAGGGACAGCTTAACTATGGCTACACCTTC | CAGRKGQLNYGYTF
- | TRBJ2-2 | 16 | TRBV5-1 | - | TGCGCCAGCAGCTTGTGGGGGGGCGCGGACACCGGGGAGCTGTTTTTT | CASSLWGGADTGELFF
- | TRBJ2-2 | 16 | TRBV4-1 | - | TGCGCCAGCAGCCAAGATGAACTAGCGAACACCGGGGAGCTGTTTTTT | CASSQDELANTGELFF
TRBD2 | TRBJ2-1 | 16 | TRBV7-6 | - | TGTGCCAGCAGCTTAGTGGGGGGGGGCTCCTACAATGAGCAGTTCTTC | CASSLVGGGSYNEQFF
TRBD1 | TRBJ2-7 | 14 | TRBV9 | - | TGTGCCAGCAGCGTAAGAGACAGGGGCCACGAGCAGTACTTC | CASSVRDRGHEQYF
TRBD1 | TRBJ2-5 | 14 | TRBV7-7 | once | TGTGCTAGCAGCCGACAGGGGCGGCAAGAGACCCAGTACTTC | CASSRQGRQETQYF
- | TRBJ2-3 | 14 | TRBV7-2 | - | TGTGCCAGCAGCTTCGGGTCTAACACAGATACGCAGTATTTT | CASSFGSNTDTQYF
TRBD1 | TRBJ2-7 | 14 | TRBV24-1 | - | TGTGCCACCAGTTCATCGGGACAGGGTGACGAGCAGTACTTC | CATSSSGQGDEQYF
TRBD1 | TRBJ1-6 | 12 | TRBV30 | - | TGTGCCTGGGGGACAGGGAATTCACCCCTCCACTTT | CAWGTGNSPLHF
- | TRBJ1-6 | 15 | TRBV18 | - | TGTGCCAGCTCCCCTACCCATCCGCGGGATTCACCCCTCCACTTT | CASSPTHPRDSPLHF
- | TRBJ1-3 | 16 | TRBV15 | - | TGTGCCACCAGCAGAGATGGATCAGGGTCTGGAAACACCATATATTTT | CATSRDGSGSGNTIYF
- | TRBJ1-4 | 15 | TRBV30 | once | TGTGCCTGGAGTGTTCGGGGGGCCGGTAATGAAAAACTGTTTTTT | CAWSVRGAGNEKLFF
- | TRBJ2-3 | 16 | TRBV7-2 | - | TGTGCCAGCAGCTTAATGGGGGGAGGACTCACAGATACGCAGTATTTT | CASSLMGGGLTDTQYF
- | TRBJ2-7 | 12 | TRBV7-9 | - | TGTGCCAGCAGCCTAAACTCCTACGAGCAGTACTTC | CASSLNSYEQYF
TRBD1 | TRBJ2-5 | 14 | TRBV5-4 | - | TGTGCCAGCAGCTTCGGGACAGGGGAGGGGACCCAGTACTTC | CASSFGTGEGTQYF
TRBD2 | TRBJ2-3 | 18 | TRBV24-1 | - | TGTGCCACCAGTGACACCGGGACTAGCGGGAGAGGGGCAGATACGCAGTATTTT | CATSDTGTSGRGADTQYF
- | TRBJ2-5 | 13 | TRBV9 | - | TGTGCCAGCAGCGTAGGACAGCAAGAGACCCAGTACTTC | CASSVGQQETQYF
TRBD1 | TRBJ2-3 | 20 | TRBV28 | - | TGTGCCAGCCAACCACGTCCCGGGGGACAGGCCTTAACTACAGTGGATACGCAGTATTTT | CASQPRPGGQALTTVDTQYF
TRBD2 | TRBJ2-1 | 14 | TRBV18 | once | TGTGCCAGCTCACCCGCGCTAGCGGACAATGAGCAGTTCTTC | CASSPALADNEQFF
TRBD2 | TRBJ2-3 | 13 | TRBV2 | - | TGTGCCAGTAGCGGGTTACGCACAGATACGCAGTATTTT | CASSGLRTDTQYF
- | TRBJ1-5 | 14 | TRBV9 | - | TGTGCCAGCAGCCCGAACAGGGGCAATCAGCCCCAGCATTTT | CASSPNRGNQPQHF
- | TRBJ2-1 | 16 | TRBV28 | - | TGTGCCAGCACCGAAGCGGGACACTTCTCCTACAATGAGCAGTTCTTC | CASTEAGHFSYNEQFF
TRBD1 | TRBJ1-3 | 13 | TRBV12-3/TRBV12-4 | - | TGTGCCAGCAGCCGGGACAGGGGAAACACCATATATTTT | CASSRDRGNTIYF
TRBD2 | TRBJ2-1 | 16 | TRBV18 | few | TGTGCCAGCTCACCACGGCGGGGGGGATACTACAATGAGCAGTTCTTC | CASSPRRGGYYNEQFF
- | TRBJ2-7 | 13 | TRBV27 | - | TGTGCCAGCAGTCCACCCACTGGCTACGAGCAGTACTTC | CASSPPTGYEQYF
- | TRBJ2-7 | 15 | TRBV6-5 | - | TGTGCCAGCAGATTATCAGGGGTTCAGGCCTACGAGCAGTACTTC | CASRLSGVQAYEQYF
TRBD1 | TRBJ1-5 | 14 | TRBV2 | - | TGTGCCAGCAGCCAACAGGGGATGGGACAGCCCCAGCATTTT | CASSQQGMGQPQHF
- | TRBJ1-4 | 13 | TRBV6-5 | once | TGTGCCAGCAGTAGCCCAGGGAGGGAAAAACTGTTTTTT | CASSSPGREKLFF
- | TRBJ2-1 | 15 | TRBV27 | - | TGTGCCAGCAGTTTAAGAACTCGGGGGGCCGGGACGCAGTTCTTC | CASSLRTRGAGTQFF
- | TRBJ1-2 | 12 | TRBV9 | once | TGTGCCAGCAGCAACAGGGTCTATGGCTACACCTTC | CASSNRVYGYTF
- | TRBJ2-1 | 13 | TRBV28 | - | TGTGCCAGCAGTTTAGGGCAGGACAATGAGCAGTTCTTC | CASSLGQDNEQFF
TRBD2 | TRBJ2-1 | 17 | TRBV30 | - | TGTGCCTGGAGTCGTGGTAGCGGGACTAGCGGGTCCCATGAGCAGTTCTTC | CAWSRGSGTSGSHEQFF
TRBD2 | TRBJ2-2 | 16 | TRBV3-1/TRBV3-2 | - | TGTGCCAGCAGAAGTCTAGCGGGAGGGGGAACCGGGGAGCTGTTTTTT | CASRSLAGGGTGELFF
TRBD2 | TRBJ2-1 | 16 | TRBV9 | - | TGTGCCAGCAGCGTAGAGAGCGGGAGATTCTACAATGAGCAGTTCTTC | CASSVESGRFYNEQFF
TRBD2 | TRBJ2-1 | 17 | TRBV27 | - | TGTGCCAGCAGTCCAGTGAAACTAGCGGGCCCTCGGTCTGAGCAGTTCTTC | CASSPVKLAGPRSEQFF
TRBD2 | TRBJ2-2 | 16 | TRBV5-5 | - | TGTGCCAGCAGCCGGGGGACTAGCGAGAACACCGGGGAGCTGTTTTTT | CASSRGTSENTGELFF
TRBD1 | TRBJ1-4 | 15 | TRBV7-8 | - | TGTGCCAGCAGCCTCGGACAGGGGATGTTTGAAAAACTGTTTTTT | CASSLGQGMFEKLFF
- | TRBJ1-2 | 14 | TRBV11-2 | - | TGTGCCAGCAGCTTAGATCACGAGGGATTTGGCTACACCTTC | CASSLDHEGFGYTF
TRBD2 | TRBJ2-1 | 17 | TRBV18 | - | TGTGCCAGCTCACCAGAGACTAGCGGAATCTCCTACAATGAGCAGTTCTTC | CASSPETSGISYNEQFF
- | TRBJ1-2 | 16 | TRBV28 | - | TGTGCCAGCAGTCGGGACAACAGCCCTACTAACTATGGCTACACCTTC | CASSRDNSPTNYGYTF
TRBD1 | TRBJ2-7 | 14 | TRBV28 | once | TGTGCCAGCAGGGGTGGTGGGACAGGGCATTCGTTAGCCTTC | CASRGGGTGHSLAF
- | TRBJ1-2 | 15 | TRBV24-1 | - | TGTGCCACCAGTGACCCAGGACAGTCGGGCTATGGCTACACCTTC | CATSDPGQSGYGYTF
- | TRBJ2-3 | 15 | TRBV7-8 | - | TGTGCCAGCAGCTTTCCGGGGTCTAGCACAGATACGCAGTATTTT | CASSFPGSSTDTQYF
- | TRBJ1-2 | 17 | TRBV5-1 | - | TGCGCCAGCAGCTTGGCCGAGGCAGGGGAGGGCAACTATGGCTACACCTTC | CASSLAEAGEGNYGYTF
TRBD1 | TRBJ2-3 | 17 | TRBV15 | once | TGTGCCACCAGCAGAGAAGGGACAGGGGGGGAGGCAGATACGCAGTATTTT | CATSREGTGGEADTQYF
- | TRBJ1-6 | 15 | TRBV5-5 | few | TGTGCCAGCAGCGAGGAAGATTATGAGAATTCACCCCTCCACTTT | CASSEEDYENSPLHF